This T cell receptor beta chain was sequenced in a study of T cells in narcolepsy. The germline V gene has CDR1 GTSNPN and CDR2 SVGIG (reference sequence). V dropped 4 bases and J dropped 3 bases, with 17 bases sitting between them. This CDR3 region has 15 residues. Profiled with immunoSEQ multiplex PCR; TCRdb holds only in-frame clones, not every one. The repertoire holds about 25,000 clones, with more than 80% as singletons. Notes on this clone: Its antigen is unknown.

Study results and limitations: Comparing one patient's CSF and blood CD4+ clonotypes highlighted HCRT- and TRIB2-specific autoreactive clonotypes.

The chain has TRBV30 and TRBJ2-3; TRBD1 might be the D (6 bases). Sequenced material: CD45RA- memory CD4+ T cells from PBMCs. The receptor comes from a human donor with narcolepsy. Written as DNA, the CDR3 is TGTGCCTGGACCAAGGACAGCTTCGCTACAGATACGCAGTATTTT. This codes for CAWTKDSFATDTQYF.